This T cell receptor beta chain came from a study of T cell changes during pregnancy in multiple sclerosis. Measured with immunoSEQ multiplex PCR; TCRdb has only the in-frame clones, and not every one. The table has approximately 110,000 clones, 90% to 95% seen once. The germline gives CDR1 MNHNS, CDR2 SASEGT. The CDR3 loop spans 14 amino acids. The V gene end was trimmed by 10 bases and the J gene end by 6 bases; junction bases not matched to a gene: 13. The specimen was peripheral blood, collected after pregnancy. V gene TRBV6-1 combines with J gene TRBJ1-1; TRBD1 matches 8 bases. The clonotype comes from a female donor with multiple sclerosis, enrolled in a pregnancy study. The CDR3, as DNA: TGTGCCATAGGACAGGGAAGCTTGGGGGCTGAAGCTTTCTTT. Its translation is CAIGQGSLGAEAFF.